What follows describes a single T cell receptor (beta chain). No antigen is known for it. Germline lookup yields CDR1 DFQATT and CDR2 SNEGSKA (reference sequence). The V end lost 0 bases, the J end lost 3 bases, and 9 bases lay between the germline ends. The CDR3 runs to 13 residues. Not enrolled were patients with uncontrolled infection, other autoimmune disease, pregnancy or lactation. Thyroid ultrasound and orbital computed tomography, with clinical symptoms and serum thyroxine and TRAb, informed diagnoses. The sample originates from a study of T cells in Graves' hyperthyroidism and ophthalmopathy. Study-level results: In blood, most of the thyroid clonotypes expanded above 0.001 were also present.

Using RNA transcripts as the source, TCR beta CDR3 regions were amplified. HTBI primers were the set used in a first-round RT-PCR of the TCR CDR3. One entry per CDR3 protein, called by TCRdb with MiXCR from the multiplex PCR reads. The table lists fewer than 650,000 distinct CDR3 sequences, 40% to 55% of them singletons. The rearrangement uses TRBV20-1 and TRBJ2-7, with a weak D call TRBD1 (5 bases). The clonotype was recovered from an adult woman with Graves' disease, either hyperthyroidism or ophthalmopathy (not recorded which). What was sequenced was peripheral blood or thyroid tissue (not recorded which). CDR3 DNA: TGCAGTGCTAGAGACTTGACAGACTACGAGCAGTACTTC. Translated: CSARDLTDYEQYF.